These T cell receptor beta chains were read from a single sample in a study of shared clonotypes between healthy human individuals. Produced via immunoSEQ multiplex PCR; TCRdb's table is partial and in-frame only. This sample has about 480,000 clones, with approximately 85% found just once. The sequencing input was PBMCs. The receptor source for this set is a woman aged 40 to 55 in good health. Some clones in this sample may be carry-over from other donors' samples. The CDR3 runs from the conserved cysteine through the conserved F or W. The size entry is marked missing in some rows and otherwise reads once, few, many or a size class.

CDR3: CASSTHQSIDFAEAFF; size: -; V: TRBV9; J: TRBJ1-1
CDR3: CASSVLGGKWYEQYF; size: -; V: TRBV2; J: -
CDR3: CASSTRDLGETQYF; size: -; V: TRBV6-6; J: TRBJ2-5
CDR3: CASKLPLAGETQYF; size: few; V: TRBV6-6; J: TRBJ2-5
CDR3: CASSLPGTGADYGYTF; size: -; V: TRBV18; J: TRBJ1-2
CDR3: CASSQDRRVGELFF; size: -; V: TRBV14; J: TRBJ2-2
CDR3: CASSLRRTAEAFF; size: -; V: TRBV27; J: TRBJ1-1
CDR3: CASSPAGGPHNEQFF; size: -; V: TRBV9; J: TRBJ2-1
CDR3: CASSQTPGPHTGEQFF; size: -; V: TRBV4-3; J: TRBJ2-1
CDR3: CASSLAPGTPGELFF; size: -; V: TRBV7-2; J: TRBJ2-2
CDR3: CAITAARGDEQYF; size: -; V: TRBV10-3; J: TRBJ2-7
CDR3: CAISGGLGRDYEQYF; size: once; V: TRBV6-6; J: TRBJ2-7
CDR3: CASSTGRGGYTF; size: -; V: TRBV28; J: TRBJ1-2
CDR3: CASSLERHNEQFF; size: once; V: TRBV11-1; J: TRBJ2-1
CDR3: CASSQEAAGGETQYF; size: few; V: TRBV4-2; J: TRBJ2-5
CDR3: CASSGQGPDGEQFF; size: -; V: TRBV5-1; J: TRBJ2-1
CDR3: CASSSMDRGLTGSYNEQFF; size: -; V: TRBV5-1; J: TRBJ2-1
CDR3: CASKDIVAGPYEQYF; size: -; V: TRBV2; J: TRBJ2-7
CDR3: CASSYGTASTDTQYF; size: many; V: TRBV7-2; J: TRBJ2-3
CDR3: CAWSVGARYGYTF; size: -; V: TRBV30; J: TRBJ1-2
CDR3: CASSPVQNYGYTF; size: -; V: TRBV11-2; J: TRBJ1-2
CDR3: CASSKKGRRGKLFF; size: -; V: TRBV21-1; J: TRBJ1-4
CDR3: CATSRDKRVGELFF; size: -; V: TRBV15; J: TRBJ2-2